What follows are 30 T cell receptor beta chains derived from one specimen sequenced in a study of T cell repertoires in cytomegalovirus infection. TCRdb redid the calling of the reads with MiXCR, one entry per CDR3 protein. Here the sample spans hundreds of thousands of distinct CDR3 sequences, approximately 32% being singletons. For these TCRs, the target antigens are not known. Material: cultured CD8+ T cells from PBMCs, obtained from culture after CMV antigen stimulation. All receptors derive from a human donor in good health (CMV status not recorded). Some clones in this sample may be carry-over from other donors' samples.

This chain uses TRBV7-4 with TRBJ2-7; 10 bases match TRBD1. This CDR3 spans 15 amino acids. Germline CDR1 SGHVT, CDR2 SQSDAQ. Trimming removed 4 bases from V and 3 bases from J; junction bases left unmatched: 6. The CDR3 nucleotides read TGTGCCAGCAGCTCCAGAGGACAGGGGGTCTACGAGCAGTACTTC. Protein sequence: CASSSRGQGVYEQYF.

DNA for the CDR3: TGCGCCAGCAGCCAAGTTACTAGCCTGGGGCAAGAGACCCAGTACTTC. This codes for CASSQVTSLGQETQYF. This sequence joins TRBV4-3 and TRBJ2-5; tentative D call: TRBD2 (6 bases). The V and J ends lost 1 base and 2 bases respectively, with 14 bases between them. The CDR3 is 16 amino acids. CDR1 and CDR2 (germline): LGHNA, YSLEER.

The chain uses TRBV6-1 and TRBJ1-5, with a weak D call TRBD1 (6 bases). Trimming pared 5 bases from V and 5 bases from J, leaving 13 bases between. The CDR3 is made up of 14 amino acids. CDR1 and CDR2 from the germline V gene are MNHNS and SASEGT. This chain's CDR3 is CASSSCRGDQPQHF. The CDR3 DNA reads TGTGCCAGCAGTTCTTGCAGGGGCGATCAGCCCCAGCATTTT.

The chain employs TRBV5-6 and TRBJ2-2; TRBD1 matches at 12 bases. There are 16 residues in the CDR3. Germline-derived CDR1 and CDR2 are SGHDT and YYEEEE. V was pared by 4 bases and J by 7 bases, with 8 bases of the junction left unmatched. CDR3 protein: CASSPGQGAHIGELFF. CDR3 in DNA: TGTGCCAGCAGCCCGGGACAGGGGGCGCATATCGGGGAGCTGTTTTTT.

This clonotype was recorded a few times. This chain uses TRBV19 with TRBJ2-1, with 14 bases aligning to TRBD2. Trimming cost V 5 bases and J 8 bases; bases outside gene matches: 5. The CDR3 sequence is 15 residues long. Germline CDR1 is LNHDA and CDR2 is SQIVND (reference sequence). As DNA, the CDR3 is TGTGCCAGTAGTCCGGGACTAGCGGGGGTTTATGAGCAGTTCTTC. It yields the protein CASSPGLAGVYEQFF.

This clonotype turned up a few times. The chain joins TRBV29-1 to TRBJ1-2; TRBD1 might be the D (5 bases). Germline V gene lookup returns CDR1 SQVTM and CDR2 ANQGSEA. V dropped 2 bases and J dropped 2 bases, with 15 bases sitting between them. The CDR3 sequence is 15 residues long. The CDR3 region is CSVEMMQGVNYGYTF. In DNA, the CDR3 is TGCAGCGTTGAAATGATGCAGGGTGTCAACTATGGCTACACCTTC.

V and J are TRBV20-1 and TRBJ2-4; tentative D call: TRBD2 (6 bases). Germline-derived CDR1 and CDR2 are DFQATT and SNEGSKA (reference sequence). The CDR3 has 14 residues. V shed 1 base and J shed 0 bases, with 7 bases lying between them. The CDR3, as DNA: TGCAGTGCTAGAGTGGGACTAGCCAAAAACATTCAGTACTTC. Amino acid sequence: CSARVGLAKNIQYF.

This clonotype was counted only a few times. The CDR3 loop is CASSLAGEGEKLFF. DNA of the CDR3: TGTGCCAGCAGCTTAGCCGGTGAAGGCGAAAAACTGTTTTTT. This chain uses TRBV7-6 with TRBJ1-4; unclear D gene. V was trimmed by 0 bases and J by 8 bases, leaving 10 bases between them. CDR1 and CDR2 (germline): SGHVS, FNYEAQ. CDR3 length equals 14 residues.

In this sample, this clonotype turned up a few times. V usage is TRBV6-1 and J usage is TRBJ2-7, with 8 bases matching TRBD1. This CDR3 has 16 residues. V shed 6 bases, J shed 4 bases, and the junction held 14 bases outside the gene matches. In germline, CDR1 is MNHNS, CDR2 SASEGT. The CDR3 protein is CASSFGFTGGRYEQYF. CDR3 in DNA: TGTGCCAGCAGCTTCGGGTTCACAGGGGGAAGGTACGAGCAGTACTTC.

Regarding this clonotype: At one boundary the junction diverges from the germline segment, which might be a read error. The rearrangement uses TRBV19 and TRBJ1-5; D gene unclear. The CDR3 is 14 residues long. Germline CDR1 reads LNHDA; CDR2 reads SQIVND (reference sequence). The CDR3 nucleotides are TGTGCCGGTAGTCCCCTCCAGGGCAATCAGCCCCAGCATTTT. Its protein product is CAGSPLQGNQPQHF.

The genes are TRBV12-3 or TRBV12-4 and TRBJ1-1, with a weak D call TRBD1 (5 bases). The CDR3 totals 14 residues. Trimming took 10 bases from V and 4 from J, leaving 19 bases between them. The CDR3 sequence: CATSWRGSSTEAFF. The CDR3, as DNA: TGTGCCACCTCCTGGAGGGGTTCGAGCACTGAAGCTTTCTTT.

This clonotype has just a few counts. The chain combines TRBV5-6 with TRBJ2-7, with 8 bases lining up with TRBD1. In germline, CDR1 is SGHDT, CDR2 YYEEEE. V was pared by 0 bases and J by 4 bases, with 3 bases of the junction left unmatched. This CDR3 contains 14 residues. The CDR3 sequence: CASSLDRGNYEQYF. The CDR3 region has the DNA TGTGCCAGCAGCTTGGACAGGGGGAATTACGAGCAGTACTTC.

Concerning this clonotype itself: A much larger clone lies one base from this, so it may be a read error. The chain carries TRBV7-6 and TRBJ2-5; 7 bases fit TRBD2. Germline V CDR1 and CDR2: SGHVS, FNYEAQ. The CDR3 runs to 16 residues. The CDR3 spells CVSSLATGTTQETQYF. DNA for the CDR3: TGTGTCAGCAGCTTAGCGACGGGGACTACCCAAGAGACCCAGTACTTC.

The chain carries TRBV28 and TRBJ2-3; D may be TRBD1 (6 bases). Germline lookup yields CDR1 MDHEN and CDR2 SYDVKM. Deletions cut 6 bases from V and 0 bases from J, with 16 bases between. The CDR3 contains 16 residues. The CDR3 DNA follows: TGTGCCAGCAGCCCGGACAGACCCCCTAGCACAGATACGCAGTATTTT. Encoded protein: CASSPDRPPSTDTQYF.

This clonotype has at least ten counts. This chain uses TRBV7-2 with TRBJ1-2; no clear D. V was clipped by 4 bases and J by 1 base, with 7 bases between them. The germline V gene encodes CDR1 SGHTA and CDR2 FQGNSA. CDR3 length: 13 amino acids. The CDR3 bases are TGTGCCAGCAGCTCCGCTTTTAACTATGGCTACACCTTC. It yields the protein CASSSAFNYGYTF.

V usage is TRBV27 and J usage is TRBJ2-1; D not certain. The length of the CDR3 is 15 residues. Germline V gives CDR1 MNHEY, CDR2 SMNVEV (reference sequence). Trimming took 5 bases from V and 2 from J, leaving 13 bases between them. The CDR3 region is CASSPYLTAYNEQFF. CDR3 nucleotide sequence: TGTGCCAGCAGTCCCTACCTAACCGCCTACAATGAGCAGTTCTTC.

The chain is built from TRBV6-1 and TRBJ1-2; D ambiguous. The CDR3 runs 12 residues. The germline gives CDR1 MNHNS, CDR2 SASEGT. With 7 bases removed from V and 6 bases from J, the gap between germline ends came to 12 bases. The CDR3: CASTKDANGYTF. The DNA of the CDR3 is TGTGCCAGCACGAAAGATGCTAATGGCTACACCTTC.

V usage is TRBV6-5 and J usage is TRBJ2-7; D might be TRBD1 (6 bases). The CDR3 runs 14 residues. CDR1 and CDR2 (germline): MNHEY, SVGAGI. Between the trimmed V and J ends, which lost 6 bases and 1 base, there was a span of 13 bases. The CDR3, as DNA: TGTGCCAGCAGGCCAGGGGACCCTTCCTACGAGCAGTACGTC. Amino acid sequence: CASRPGDPSYEQYV.

The chain joins TRBV12-3 or TRBV12-4 to TRBJ2-2; no definite D call. V shed 4 bases and J shed 6 bases, with 12 bases lying between them. The CDR3 is 14 amino acids. This CDR3 reads CASSSQGKAGELFF. For the CDR3, the DNA is TGTGCCAGCAGTTCCCAAGGGAAAGCCGGGGAGCTGTTTTTT.

V gene TRBV5-6 combines with J gene TRBJ1-4, with D possibly matching TRBD1 (5 bases). This CDR3 spans 15 amino acids. CDR1 SGHDT and CDR2 YYEEEE come from the germline V gene. Trimming pared 2 bases from V and 7 bases from J, leaving 15 bases between. CDR3 bases: TGTGCCAGCAGCTTCCTGGGGGTGGATGGTGAAAAACTGTTTTTT. Protein sequence: CASSFLGVDGEKLFF.

This sequence joins TRBV7-9 and TRBJ1-2; D unclear. Trimming stripped 8 bases from V and 6 bases from J, with 7 bases between. The CDR3 is 10 residues long. Germline V gene sequence: CDR1 SEHNR, CDR2 FQNEAQ (reference sequence). This CDR3 reads CASSLHGYTF. The DNA of the CDR3 is TGTGCCAGCTCCCTCCATGGCTACACCTTC.

The V and J genes are TRBV11-2 and TRBJ1-4, with 9 bases identical to TRBD1. Germline CDR1 SGHAT, CDR2 FQNNGV. Trimming cost V 3 bases and J 7 bases; bases outside gene matches: 15. The CDR3 loop spans 18 amino acids. The CDR3 reads CASSFRGPTGGGGEKLFF. The CDR3 nucleotides read TGTGCCAGCAGCTTTAGAGGACCCACAGGGGGCGGAGGTGAAAAACTGTTTTTT.

V and J are TRBV6-5 and TRBJ1-2; possible D gene TRBD1, 5 bases. Germline V CDR1 and CDR2: MNHEY, SVGAGI. This CDR3 is built from 13 residues. The V and J ends lost 7 bases and 5 bases respectively, with 14 bases between them. The CDR3 bases are TGTGCCAGCACCTACGCCAGGGAATATGGCTACACCTTC. Translating gives CASTYAREYGYTF.

This rearrangement joins TRBV27 to TRBJ2-3; 7 bases fit TRBD2. Germline-derived CDR1 and CDR2 are MNHEY and SMNVEV (reference sequence). J gave up 7 bases and V 4 bases, and 5 bases lay outside the gene matches. The CDR3 is 13 residues long. The chain's CDR3 is CASSYLGGNTQYF. CDR3 bases: TGTGCCAGCAGTTACCTGGGGGGGAATACGCAGTATTTT.

This chain links TRBV27 with TRBJ1-4; D call uncertain. The CDR3 contains 14 residues. V lost 8 bases and J 3 bases, leaving 13 bases between the germline ends. Germline V lookup: CDR1 MNHEY, CDR2 SMNVEV (reference sequence). The CDR3 sequence: CASGPTWANEKLFF. CDR3 coding DNA: TGTGCCAGCGGCCCTACTTGGGCTAATGAAAAACTGTTTTTT.

In this sample, this clonotype turned up many times. The rearrangement uses TRBV4-1 and TRBJ2-4, with a possible D match to TRBD2 (6 bases). V was trimmed by 4 bases and J by 0 bases, leaving 16 bases between them. The CDR3 has 17 amino acids. Germline V gene sequence: CDR1 MGHRA, CDR2 YSYEKL. This CDR3 is CASSLLRLGLAKNIQYF. In nucleotides, the CDR3 is TGCGCCAGCAGCCTACTAAGATTGGGACTAGCCAAAAACATTCAGTACTTC.

In nucleotides, the CDR3 is TGTGCCAGCTCGCCCGGGACAGAGGTCAATGAGCAGTTCTTC. Protein product: CASSPGTEVNEQFF. V is TRBV27 and J is TRBJ2-1; 7 bases align to TRBD1. Germline trimming cut 8 bases from V and 6 bases from J; bases unmatched to any gene: 10. The CDR3 loop spans 14 amino acids. Germline V gene sequence: CDR1 MNHEY, CDR2 SMNVEV (reference sequence).

This clonotype has at least ten counts. The rearrangement links TRBV7-8 to TRBJ1-2, with D perhaps TRBD1 (6 bases). This CDR3 contains 14 residues. From germline, CDR1 is SGHVS and CDR2 FQNEAQ. V shed 5 bases and J shed 8 bases, with 18 bases lying between them. The CDR3 loop reads CASSAVWGAEGYTF. CDR3 bases: TGTGCCAGCAGCGCGGTCTGGGGGGCGGAGGGCTACACCTTC. Filled out from reference TRBV7-8 and TRBJ1-2, the complete variable domain reads GAGVSQSPRYKVAKRGQDVALRCDPISGHVSLFWYQQALGQGPEFLTYFQNEAQLDKSGLPSDRFFAERPEGSVSTLKIQRTQQEDSAVYLCASSAVWGAEGYTFGSGTRLTVV.

The CDR3 region is CASTRLAGGPGNEQFF. The DNA of the CDR3 is TGTGCCAGCACCCGACTAGCGGGGGGGCCCGGCAATGAGCAGTTCTTC. The chain combines TRBV5-6 with TRBJ2-1; TRBD2 matches 14 bases. This CDR3 has 16 residues. The trim removed 6 bases at V and 6 bases at J, leaving 8 bases unmatched. Germline V gene lookup returns CDR1 SGHDT and CDR2 YYEEEE.

This clonotype was observed a few times. The chain uses TRBV6-2 or TRBV6-3 and TRBJ1-2, with 11 bases aligning to TRBD1. Losses at the gene ends were 10 bases for V and 8 bases for J; bases not matched to a gene: 9. CDR3 length: 13 amino acids. The V gene's germline CDR1 is MNHEY and CDR2 SVGEGT. CDR3 amino acids: CATRGQGARGYTF. Here the CDR3 DNA reads TGTGCCACAAGAGGACAGGGGGCGCGAGGCTACACCTTC.